This passage covers 24 T cell receptor beta chains from one sample sequenced in a study of blood T cell repertoires in COVID-19 (TCRdb year 2020). Library generation was performed with the immunoSEQ multiplex PCR assay. This immuneACCESS table, as held by TCRdb, lists in-frame sequences with V and J called but not all clones. Of the missing ones, under half trace to an unresolved V gene in checked studies; the others have no known cause. The sample records around 43,000 clones, about nine tenths of which are singletons. Of the sample, 20% to 25% is held by the ten largest clones. The sequenced material came from peripheral blood. The receptors stem from a man aged 50-60 years with active COVID-19.

V usage is TRBV5-4 and J usage is TRBJ2-7, with D uncertain. The CDR3 has 13 amino acids. Germline V gene sequence: CDR1 SGHNT, CDR2 YYREEE (reference sequence). The V gene lost 4 bases and the J gene lost 9 bases, with 17 bases spanning the gap. CDR3 in amino acids: CASSQTYADGQYF. CDR3 DNA sequence: TGTGCCAGCAGCCAGACGTACGCGGATGGGCAGTACTTC.

The chain joins TRBV6-1 to TRBJ2-2; no clear D. The CDR3 is made up of 12 amino acids. The V end was cut by 3 bases, the J end by 7 bases, with 6 bases between. Per the germline V gene, CDR1 is MNHNS and CDR2 is SASEGT. CDR3 nucleotide sequence: TGTGCCAGCAGTGAGAGCATCGGGGAGCTGTTTTTT. Protein product: CASSESIGELFF.

V and J are TRBV4-1 and TRBJ2-7; 10 bases are shared with TRBD1. The ends lost 4 bases at V and 0 bases at J; junction bases unmatched: 6. CDR1 is MGHRA, CDR2 YSYEKL, per germline. The CDR3 consists of 16 residues. The CDR3 nucleotides read TGCGCCAGCAGCCCAGGACAGGGGGTGATCTCCTACGAGCAGTACTTC. It codes for CASSPGQGVISYEQYF.

This chain joins TRBV10-3 and TRBJ1-1; the D is unclear. This CDR3 comprises 14 residues. CDR1 and CDR2 (germline): ENHRY, SYGVKD. V was shortened by 0 bases and J by 0 bases, with 5 bases between the two germline ends. This CDR3 is CAISESTMNTEAFF. In nucleotides, the CDR3 is TGTGCCATCAGTGAGTCGACAATGAACACTGAAGCTTTCTTT.

V is TRBV27 and J is TRBJ2-1; D not resolved. CDR3 length equals 13 residues. V dropped 2 bases and J dropped 5 bases, with 7 bases sitting between them. CDR1 and CDR2 (germline): MNHEY, SMNVEV (reference sequence). CDR3 DNA: TGTGCCAGCAGTTTAGCAGGAAACAATGAGCAGTTCTTC. It yields the protein CASSLAGNNEQFF.

The V call is TRBV21-1, the J call TRBJ1-1; TRBD1 is taken as the D call from the table, unchecked against the DNA. TRBV21-1 is assigned pseudogene status. CDR3 length: 16 amino acids. The CDR3 DNA follows: TGTGCCAGCAGCAAAGATGTTCGACAGGAGAACACTGAAGCTTTCTTT. This translates into CASSKDVRQENTEAFF.

The V gene is TRBV7-9, the J gene TRBJ2-7; D possibly corresponds to TRBD2 (5 bases). Germline V gene lookup returns CDR1 SEHNR and CDR2 FQNEAQ (reference sequence). V gave up 1 base and J gave up 6 bases, with 7 bases separating them. There are 12 residues in the CDR3. CDR3: CASSLEGGEQYF. CDR3 coding DNA: TGTGCCAGCAGCTTAGAAGGAGGCGAGCAGTACTTC.

This rearrangement joins TRBV5-1 to TRBJ2-1; 9 bases align to TRBD2. Losses at the gene ends were 2 bases for V and 4 bases for J; bases not matched to a gene: 4. Germline lookup yields CDR1 SGHRS and CDR2 YFSETQ. This CDR3 has 15 residues. CDR3 residues: CASSFGLAPYNEQFF. The CDR3, as DNA: TGCGCCAGCAGCTTCGGACTAGCGCCTTACAATGAGCAGTTCTTC.

V usage is TRBV7-9 and J usage is TRBJ1-2, with D unclear. V was shortened by 1 base and J by 5 bases, with 8 bases between the two germline ends. The germline gives CDR1 SEHNR, CDR2 FQNEAQ (reference sequence). CDR3 length: 13 amino acids. CDR3 loop: CASSLGAGYGYTF. The CDR3 coding sequence is TGTGCCAGCAGCTTAGGGGCTGGTTATGGCTACACCTTC.

The gene calls are TRBV5-1 and TRBJ2-7, with D perhaps matching TRBD2 (5 bases). Trimming removed 2 bases at V and 0 bases at J, with 9 bases between. This CDR3 region has 14 residues. CDR1 is SGHRS and CDR2 is YFSETQ in the germline V gene. CDR3 protein: CASSFWESSYEQYF. The CDR3 DNA reads TGCGCCAGCAGCTTTTGGGAGAGCTCCTACGAGCAGTACTTC.

The rearrangement uses TRBV14 and TRBJ2-5; D may be TRBD1 (5 bases). Germline V gene sequence: CDR1 SGHDN, CDR2 FVKESK. The length of the CDR3 is 15 residues. The V gene lost 4 bases and the J gene lost 9 bases, with 21 bases spanning the gap. CDR3 coding DNA: TGTGCCAGCAGCCCACTTGCACAACCCCAAGGGGCCCAGTACTTC. Its protein product is CASSPLAQPQGAQYF. The full variable domain, its missing parts supplied by reference TRBV14 and TRBJ2-5, is EAGVTQFPSHSVIEKGQTVTLRCDPISGHDNLYWYRRVMGKEIKFLLHFVKESKQDESGMPNNRFLAERTGGTYSTLKVQPAELEDSGVYFCASSPLAQPQGAQYFGPGTRLLVL.

This clone was recorded only once. The gene calls are TRBV4-1 and TRBJ1-4; D ambiguous. V gave up 4 bases and J gave up 1 base, with 13 bases separating them. CDR3 length: 16 amino acids. Germline CDR1 is MGHRA and CDR2 is YSYEKL. This CDR3 is CASSLPGRITNEKLFF. CDR3 nucleotides: TGCGCCAGCAGCCTACCCGGCAGGATAACTAATGAAAAACTGTTTTTT.

A single count supports this clone. This rearrangement joins TRBV18 to TRBJ1-2; D is unclear. In germline, CDR1 is KGHSH, CDR2 LQKENI. Trimming left V 4 bases short and J 2 bases short, with 8 bases between. CDR3 length equals 13 residues. The CDR3 region has the DNA TGTGCCAGCTCACAGACTGCGAACTATGGCTACACCTTC. Translated, it gives CASSQTANYGYTF.

The chain has TRBV19 and TRBJ1-1, with D hard to call. Germline CDR1 LNHDA, CDR2 SQIVND (reference sequence). Trimming pared 6 bases from V and 0 bases from J, leaving 11 bases between. The CDR3 consists of 14 residues. In DNA, the CDR3 is TGTGCCAGTAGGACCGGGATCTTGAACACTGAAGCTTTCTTT. Its translation is CASRTGILNTEAFF.

The V and J genes are TRBV4-1 and TRBJ2-1; D is uncertain. Trimming shortened V by 3 bases and J by 4 bases, and 13 bases separated the two germline ends. From germline, CDR1 is MGHRA and CDR2 YSYEKL. The length of the CDR3 is 15 residues. The CDR3 is CASSQGSLAYNEQFF. The CDR3 DNA reads as TGCGCCAGCAGCCAGGGCTCCTTGGCATACAATGAGCAGTTCTTC.

The V gene is TRBV9, the J gene TRBJ2-7; 10 bases agree with TRBD1. The germline gives CDR1 SGDLS, CDR2 YYNGEE. J was trimmed by 3 bases and V by 0 bases; bases with no gene match: 3. CDR3 length: 15 residues. For the CDR3, the DNA is TGTGCCAGCAGCGTAGACGGGACAGGGGTCTACGAGCAGTACTTC. Residues: CASSVDGTGVYEQYF.

The J gene is TRBJ2-1, the V gene TRBV27; D is perhaps TRBD1 (5 bases). The V end lost 4 bases, the J end lost 1 base, and 11 bases lay between the germline ends. This CDR3 is built from 15 residues. Per the germline V gene, CDR1 is MNHEY and CDR2 is SMNVEV (reference sequence). The CDR3 loop reads CASSSLTASYNEQFF. The CDR3 coding sequence is TGTGCCAGCAGTTCATTGACAGCGTCCTACAATGAGCAGTTCTTC.

The chain joins TRBV6-4 to TRBJ2-3; D gene uncertain. The CDR3 consists of 13 residues. V lost 4 bases and J 2 bases, leaving 7 bases between the germline ends. CDR1 and CDR2 (germline): MRHNA, SNTAGT. Here the CDR3 reads CASSGDSTDTQYF. The CDR3 nucleotides are TGTGCCAGCAGTGGAGATTCCACAGATACGCAGTATTTT.

This clone was recorded only once. The CDR3 DNA is TGTGCCAGTAGTAAAGGGGACAAGACCCAGTACTTC. It is translated as CASSKGDKTQYF. The rearrangement joins TRBV19 to TRBJ2-5; D might be TRBD1 (6 bases). The CDR3 has 12 residues. Germline loops: CDR1 LNHDA, CDR2 SQIVND (reference sequence). V was pared by 4 bases and J by 6 bases, with 9 bases between.

This clone was detected only once. CDR3 sequence: CASSAYPGGDTQYF. The CDR3 coding sequence is TGTGCCAGCAGTGCCTACCCCGGGGGAGATACGCAGTATTTT. The chain couples TRBV2 to TRBJ2-3; D is perhaps TRBD2 (6 bases). Between the trimmed V and J ends, which lost 4 bases and 5 bases, there was a span of 13 bases. CDR1 SNHLY and CDR2 FYNNEI come from the germline V gene. The CDR3 length is 14 residues.

This clone came up once. CDR3 DNA sequence: TGTGCCAGCAGCTTAAACCAGGCCAACCAAGAGACCCAGTACTTC. This sequence encodes CASSLNQANQETQYF. This sequence joins TRBV11-3 and TRBJ2-5; no clear D. The CDR3 loop spans 15 amino acids. From germline, CDR1 is SGHNT and CDR2 YENEEA. The ends were cut back, 2 bases at V and 0 bases at J, with 10 bases in the middle.

The rearrangement uses TRBV27 and TRBJ2-3; TRBD2 matches at 7 bases. CDR1 and CDR2 (germline): MNHEY, SMNVEV (reference sequence). V was clipped by 0 bases and J by 6 bases; unmatched bases: 3. The CDR3 loop spans 14 amino acids. CDR3 loop: CASSLSTSRDTQYF. For the CDR3, the DNA is TGTGCCAGCAGTTTATCGACTAGCCGCGATACGCAGTATTTT.

This clone was seen a single time. The V and J genes are TRBV6-6 and TRBJ1-1, with 7 positions matching TRBD1. The junction had 11 bases not matched to a gene; V was cut back by 7 bases and J by 3 bases. Germline V lookup: CDR1 MNHNY, CDR2 SVGAGI (reference sequence). The CDR3 consists of 15 residues. This CDR3 reads CASTEGAASYTEAFF. DNA of the CDR3: TGTGCCAGCACCGAGGGGGCGGCCTCCTACACTGAAGCTTTCTTT.

The chain combines TRBV10-3 with TRBJ1-5, with TRBD1 identical over 7 bases. In germline, CDR1 is ENHRY, CDR2 SYGVKD. There are 15 residues in the CDR3. Here the CDR3 reads CATSGGTLSNQPQHF. Here the CDR3 DNA reads TGTGCAACCTCAGGGGGGACTCTTAGCAATCAGCCCCAGCATTTT.